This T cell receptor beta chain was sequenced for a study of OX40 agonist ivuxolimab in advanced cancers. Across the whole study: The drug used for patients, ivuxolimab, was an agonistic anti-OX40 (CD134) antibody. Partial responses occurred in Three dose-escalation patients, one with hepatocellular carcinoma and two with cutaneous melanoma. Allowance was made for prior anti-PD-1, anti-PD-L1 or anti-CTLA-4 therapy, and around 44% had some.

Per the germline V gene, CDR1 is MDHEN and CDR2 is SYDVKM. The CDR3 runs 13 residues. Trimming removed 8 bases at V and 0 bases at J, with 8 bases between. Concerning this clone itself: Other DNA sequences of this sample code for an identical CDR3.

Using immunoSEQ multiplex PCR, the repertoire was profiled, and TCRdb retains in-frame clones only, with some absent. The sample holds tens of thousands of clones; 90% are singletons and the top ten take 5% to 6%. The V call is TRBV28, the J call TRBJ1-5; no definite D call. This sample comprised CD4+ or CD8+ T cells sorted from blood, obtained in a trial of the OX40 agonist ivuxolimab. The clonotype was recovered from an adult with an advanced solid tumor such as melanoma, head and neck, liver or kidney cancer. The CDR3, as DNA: TGTGCCAGCCGACTCGATAGCAATCAGCCCCAGCATTTT. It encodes CASRLDSNQPQHF.